The 28 T cell receptor beta chains reported below all come from one sample, sequenced in a study of T cell responses to AZD1222 COVID-19 vaccine. Some clones are missing from TCRdb's copy, which holds only in-frame ones; the method was immunoSEQ multiplex PCR. The data contain 100,000 or so clones, roughly 91% of them singletons. The starting material was peripheral blood, obtained on day 0 of AZD1222 vaccination. These receptors were collected from an adult in good health.

This clone was seen a single time. J is TRBJ1-2 and V is TRBV30; D is ambiguous. V gave up 1 base and J gave up 4 bases, with 7 bases separating them. CDR1 and CDR2 (germline): GTSNPN, SVGIG (reference sequence). This CDR3 is built from 12 residues. The CDR3 DNA is TGTGCCTGGAGTGGGACCTTCTATGGCTACACCTTC. Translation: CAWSGTFYGYTF.

This clone was detected once. The rearrangement joins TRBV18 to TRBJ2-1, with 9 bases matching TRBD2. V lost 1 base, J lost 5 bases, and 6 bases stayed unmatched. Germline V gives CDR1 KGHSH, CDR2 LQKENI. The CDR3 spans 16 residues. The CDR3 region is CASSPLAGGGHNEQFF. In DNA, the CDR3 is TGTGCCAGCTCACCACTGGCGGGAGGGGGCCACAATGAGCAGTTCTTC.

V and J are TRBV5-4 and TRBJ2-2, with 8 bases identical to TRBD2. After removal of 4 bases from V and 0 bases from J, the junction contained 5 bases not matched to a gene. The CDR3 covers 16 residues. Germline V lookup: CDR1 SGHNT, CDR2 YYREEE (reference sequence). The CDR3 nucleotides read TGTGCCAGCAGCCCTTTAGCGGGAACGAACACCGGGGAGCTGTTTTTT. Protein product: CASSPLAGTNTGELFF.

The CDR3 loop reads CASTTRQENWVEIEQYF. The CDR3 DNA reads as TGTGCCAGCACCACGAGGCAGGAAAACTGGGTGGAAATCGAGCAGTACTTC. This chain uses TRBV28 with TRBJ2-7; D remains ambiguous. The CDR3 totals 17 residues. In germline, CDR1 is MDHEN, CDR2 SYDVKM. V was shortened by 7 bases and J by 6 bases, with 28 bases between the two germline ends.

The chain is built from TRBV5-1 and TRBJ1-2; the D gene is possibly TRBD1 (5 bases). CDR3 size: 16 residues. The ends were cut back, 0 bases at V and 2 bases at J, with 14 bases in the middle. CDR1 is SGHRS and CDR2 is YFSETQ in the germline V gene. The CDR3 region is CASSLASSEGNYGYTF. Here the CDR3 DNA reads TGCGCCAGCAGCTTGGCCAGCTCAGAGGGGAACTATGGCTACACCTTC.

The chain joins TRBV6-5 to TRBJ1-2, with D uncertain. The CDR3 is made up of 15 amino acids. The V end was cut by 6 bases, the J end by 4 bases, with 18 bases between. The germline V gene has CDR1 MNHEY and CDR2 SVGAGI. The CDR3 nucleotides read TGTGCCAGCAGAGCAACTATCCGGGCCTTCTATGGCTACACCTTC. This sequence encodes CASRATIRAFYGYTF.

The chain combines TRBV7-3 with TRBJ2-1, with D possibly matching TRBD2 (5 bases). Deletions cut 1 base from V and 0 bases from J, with 13 bases between. There are 17 residues in the CDR3. Germline V gene lookup returns CDR1 SGHTA and CDR2 FQGTGA. In nucleotides, the CDR3 is TGTGCCAGCAGCTTAAGAGGAAGCGGAACCTCCTACAATGAGCAGTTCTTC. Amino acid sequence: CASSLRGSGTSYNEQFF.

This chain uses TRBV28 with TRBJ2-7, with 10 nucleotides matching TRBD2. This CDR3 is 16 amino acids long. The V and J ends lost 2 bases and 4 bases, in that order; junction bases with no gene match: 8. Germline V gene sequence: CDR1 MDHEN, CDR2 SYDVKM. CDR3 protein: CASSLVASGSTYEQYF. The CDR3 DNA reads as TGTGCCAGCAGTTTAGTGGCTAGCGGGAGTACGTACGAGCAGTACTTC. The variable domain in full, with the rest retrieved from reference TRBV28 and TRBJ2-7, is DVKVTQSSRYLVKRTGEKVFLECVQDMDHENMFWYRQDPGLGLRLIYFSYDVKMKEKGDIPEGYSVSREKKERFSLILESASTNQTSMYLCASSLVASGSTYEQYFGPGTRLTVT.

V gene TRBV4-1 combines with J gene TRBJ2-7; 7 bases are shared with TRBD2. This CDR3 comprises 15 residues. The germline gives CDR1 MGHRA, CDR2 YSYEKL. With 1 base clipped from V and 2 bases from J, the junction kept 5 bases outside the gene matches. This CDR3 is CASSQGAGATYEQYF. The CDR3, as DNA: TGCGCCAGCAGCCAAGGGGCGGGAGCAACCTACGAGCAGTACTTC.

The CDR3 sequence is CASSPTSSTDTQYF. The CDR3 coding sequence is TGTGCCAGCTCACCAACATCAAGCACAGATACGCAGTATTTT. The chain couples TRBV18 to TRBJ2-3; D uncertain. CDR3 length equals 14 residues. Germline V gene sequence: CDR1 KGHSH, CDR2 LQKENI. V was trimmed by 2 bases and J by 0 bases, leaving 6 bases between them.

The V call is TRBV9, the J call TRBJ2-5; 8 bases fit TRBD2. This CDR3 comprises 15 residues. Germline V gene lookup returns CDR1 SGDLS and CDR2 YYNGEE. The V gene end was trimmed by 3 bases and the J gene end by 3 bases; junction bases not matched to a gene: 7. The DNA of the CDR3 is TGTGCCAGCAGCGCCACGGGAGCGGGAGAAGAGACCCAGTACTTC. Its protein product is CASSATGAGEETQYF.

This chain connects TRBV5-1 to TRBJ2-5; 14 nucleotides match TRBD2. The trim removed 6 bases at V and 5 bases at J, leaving 6 bases unmatched. This CDR3 has 15 residues. CDR1 SGHRS and CDR2 YFSETQ come from the germline V gene. CDR3 region: CASTPTSGREETQYF. CDR3 nucleotides: TGCGCCAGCACGCCGACTAGCGGGAGGGAGGAGACCCAGTACTTC.

The chain combines TRBV10-3 with TRBJ1-1; TRBD1 matches 8 bases. The V and J ends lost 6 bases and 1 base, in that order; junction bases with no gene match: 7. Germline V lookup: CDR1 ENHRY, CDR2 SYGVKD. CDR3 size: 15 residues. The CDR3 nucleotides are TGTGCCATCAGAACTGCCGGGACAGGGAACACTGAAGCTTTCTTT. Its protein product is CAIRTAGTGNTEAFF.

The chain recombines TRBV28 with TRBJ1-6; a possible D gene is TRBD1 (5 bases). The V and J ends lost 5 bases and 9 bases respectively, with 17 bases between them. The CDR3 is made up of 15 amino acids. Looked up from germline, CDR1 is MDHEN and CDR2 is SYDVKM. CDR3 loop: CASSPTLQVSSPLHF. CDR3 in DNA: TGTGCCAGCAGTCCAACCCTACAGGTTTCTTCACCCCTCCACTTT.

This chain links TRBV3-1 (or the pseudogene TRBV3-2) with TRBJ2-1; tentative D call: TRBD2 (6 bases). Germline CDR1 reads LGHDT; CDR2 reads YNNKEL (reference sequence). The CDR3 is 17 amino acids. Trimming pared 1 base from V and 4 bases from J, leaving 17 bases between. Here the CDR3 DNA reads TGTGCCAGCAGCCAAGGGGTTAGCGGAAGAACTTACAATGAGCAGTTCTTC. Translation: CASSQGVSGRTYNEQFF.

The chain links TRBV19 to TRBJ1-5, with 7 bases fitting TRBD1. CDR1 LNHDA and CDR2 SQIVND come from the germline V gene (reference sequence). The CDR3 is made up of 17 amino acids. Trimming removed 7 bases from V and 0 bases from J; junction bases left unmatched: 12. Here the CDR3 DNA reads TGTGCCAGTACCCCAAGACAGGGCCCGAATAGCAATCAGCCCCAGCATTTT. Translating it yields CASTPRQGPNSNQPQHF.

The gene calls are TRBV5-1 and TRBJ2-3; 10 bases line up with TRBD2. J gave up 4 bases and V 1 base, and 9 bases lay outside the gene matches. Per the germline V gene, CDR1 is SGHRS and CDR2 is YFSETQ. This CDR3 has 17 residues. The CDR3 nucleotides read TGCGCCAGCAGCTTGAATCCTAGCGGGAGTATATCAGATACGCAGTATTTT. Translating gives CASSLNPSGSISDTQYF.

This clone was counted once. The CDR3 loop is CASSSRSSPSGDTQYF. In DNA form, the CDR3 reads TGTGCCAGCAGCTCAAGGTCTAGCCCCTCTGGGGATACGCAGTATTTT. The chain uses TRBV11-2 and TRBJ2-3, with D tentatively TRBD2 (5 bases). Germline V gives CDR1 SGHAT, CDR2 FQNNGV. The germline V and J ends were trimmed by 4 bases and 6 bases, with 20 bases remaining between them. This CDR3 region has 16 residues.

This clone was seen just once. J is TRBJ1-4 and V is TRBV3-1 (or the pseudogene TRBV3-2); D uncertain. Per germline, CDR1 LGHDT and CDR2 YNNKEL (reference sequence). Between the trimmed V and J ends, which lost 0 bases and 0 bases, there was a span of 8 bases. There are 16 residues in the CDR3. The CDR3 bases are TGTGCCAGCAGCCAAGATTGGGCGGCAACTAATGAAAAACTGTTTTTT. Translating gives CASSQDWAATNEKLFF.

The chain is built from TRBV7-9 and TRBJ1-1; D perhaps matches TRBD1 (5 bases). Germline assignment: CDR1 SEHNR and CDR2 FQNEAQ (reference sequence). CDR3 length: 13 amino acids. V gave up 2 bases and J gave up 10 bases, with 14 bases separating them. The CDR3 bases are TGTGCCAGCAGCTTAAGCATGGACACCAGAGCTTTCTTT. Protein: CASSLSMDTRAFF.

The chain combines TRBV2 with TRBJ1-2; TRBD1 might be the D (5 bases). The CDR3 contains 12 residues. Per germline, CDR1 SNHLY and CDR2 FYNNEI. V lost 7 bases and J lost 4, with 10 bases in between. DNA of the CDR3: TGTGCCAGCATACCGGGGGGCTATGGCTACACCTTC. The encoded protein is CASIPGGYGYTF.

Here the CDR3 reads CASSWSRGLAGVEQFF. The CDR3 DNA follows: TGTGCCAGCAGTTGGTCACGGGGGCTAGCGGGAGTGGAGCAGTTCTTC. The chain combines TRBV6-6 with TRBJ2-1, with TRBD2 identical over 10 bases. Germline lookup yields CDR1 MNHNY and CDR2 SVGAGI (reference sequence). The CDR3 extends over 16 amino acids. Trimming at V came to 4 bases and at J to 10 bases, leaving 13 bases not matched to a gene.

The chain is built from TRBV6-6 and TRBJ1-4; D gene uncertain. Germline V CDR1 and CDR2: MNHNY, SVGAGI (reference sequence). The CDR3 totals 14 residues. Between the trimmed V and J ends, which lost 2 bases and 2 bases, there was a span of 6 bases. The CDR3 reads CASSYGDTNEKLFF. The CDR3 DNA sequence: TGTGCCAGCAGTTACGGAGATACTAATGAAAAACTGTTTTTT.

This rearrangement joins TRBV13 to TRBJ2-2, with unresolved D. V was pared by 0 bases and J by 1 base, with 12 bases between. CDR1 and CDR2 (germline): PRHDT, FYEKMQ (reference sequence). The CDR3 covers 17 residues. This CDR3 is CASSLGPAGWNTGELFF. The CDR3 bases are TGTGCCAGCAGCTTAGGCCCGGCCGGTTGGAACACCGGGGAGCTGTTTTTT.

V gene TRBV5-1 combines with J gene TRBJ2-1; TRBD2 matches at 7 bases. CDR1 and CDR2 from the germline V gene are SGHRS and YFSETQ. V was clipped by 3 bases and J by 3 bases; unmatched bases: 12. The CDR3 totals 17 residues. CDR3 region: CASSSREALGVYNEQFF. The CDR3 DNA is TGCGCCAGCAGCTCACGGGAGGCCCTAGGGGTCTACAATGAGCAGTTCTTC.

V is TRBV28 and J is TRBJ1-2, with TRBD1 as a possible D gene (6 bases). V was cut by 1 base and J by 5 bases, with 8 bases left in between. The CDR3 has 13 amino acids. CDR1 is MDHEN and CDR2 is SYDVKM in the germline V gene. CDR3 coding DNA: TGTGCCAGCAGTTTATCCAGGGGATATGGCTACACCTTC. Residues: CASSLSRGYGYTF.

Comment on this clone: This specimen includes other DNA sequences encoding the same CDR3. V is TRBV27 and J is TRBJ2-7, with D unresolved. The CDR3 consists of 11 residues. Germline CDR1 MNHEY, CDR2 SMNVEV (reference sequence). Trimming left V 5 bases short and J 0 bases short, with 2 bases between. CDR3 sequence: CASSSSYEQYF. DNA for the CDR3: TGTGCCAGCAGTAGCTCCTACGAGCAGTACTTC.

The chain employs TRBV11-2 and TRBJ2-7; TRBD2 matches at 10 bases. The J segment lost 5 bases and the V segment lost 5 bases, leaving 9 bases of the junction unmatched. Germline V gene data show CDR1 as SGHAT and CDR2 as FQNNGV. The CDR3 is 15 residues long. The DNA of the CDR3 is TGTGCCAGCAGCCCGGAGCGGGAGGGCTTCCACGAGCAGTACTTC. Protein product: CASSPEREGFHEQYF.